A single sample gave rise to the 17 T cell receptor beta chains below, sequenced in a study of cytomegalovirus exposure and HLA in healthy donors. Amplification used 60 Vbeta primers and 13 Jbeta primers. TCRdb's table, derived via immunoSEQ multiplex PCR, lists solely in-frame clones and lacks some. The sample holds tens of thousands of clones. The sample taken for sequencing was PBMCs. These receptors were collected from a woman between 25 and 40 years old in good health and CMV-seropositive.

The chain's CDR3 is CASGRDRGLNTEAFF. The CDR3 coding sequence is TGTGCCAGCGGTAGGGACAGGGGGCTGAACACTGAAGCTTTCTTT. V and J are TRBV6-5 and TRBJ1-1, with 12 bases that match TRBD1. From germline, CDR1 is MNHEY and CDR2 SVGAGI. There are 15 residues in the CDR3. The J segment lost 0 bases and the V segment lost 8 bases, leaving 4 bases of the junction unmatched.

This chain joins TRBV6-5 and TRBJ2-1, with D tentatively TRBD2 (6 bases). Per the germline V gene, CDR1 is MNHEY and CDR2 is SVGAGI. The V end was cut by 5 bases, the J end by 4 bases, with 12 bases between. CDR3 length: 14 residues. In DNA, the CDR3 is TGTGCCAGCAGTCGCCGGGAGCCTTACAATGAGCAGTTCTTC. It yields the protein CASSRREPYNEQFF.

V and J are TRBV2 and TRBJ2-7; 11 nucleotides match TRBD2. Germline loops: CDR1 SNHLY, CDR2 FYNNEI. The junction had 11 bases not matched to a gene; V was cut back by 9 bases and J by 7 bases. The CDR3 contains 14 residues. In nucleotides, the CDR3 is TGTGCCAGTATCGGGACTAGCGGAGGGCAGGAGCAGTACTTC. Protein sequence: CASIGTSGGQEQYF.

A note on this clone: One junction end disagrees with the germline gene, perhaps due to a read error. Other nucleotide sequences in the sample specify the same CDR3. The CDR3 region has the DNA TGTGCCAGCAGCTTAAGACAGGGGAATTCACCCCTACACTTT. Protein sequence: CASSLRQGNSPLHF. The gene calls are TRBV7-6 and TRBJ1-6; 8 bases agree with TRBD1. CDR1 is SGHVS and CDR2 is FNYEAQ in the germline V gene. This CDR3 contains 14 residues.

The V call is TRBV6-6, the J call TRBJ2-1; D might be TRBD2 (6 bases). Trimming pared 0 bases from V and 5 bases from J, leaving 8 bases between. Germline V CDR1 and CDR2: MNHNY, SVGAGI (reference sequence). There are 14 residues in the CDR3. The CDR3 bases are TGTGCCAGCAGTTACTCGCGGGAAGACAATGAGCAGTTCTTC. It is translated as CASSYSREDNEQFF.

V is TRBV4-1 and J is TRBJ2-7, with 9 bases matching TRBD2. V lost 0 bases to trimming and J lost 4 bases; unmatched junction nucleotides: 7. Per the germline V gene, CDR1 is MGHRA and CDR2 is YSYEKL. This CDR3 contains 16 residues. CDR3 DNA sequence: TGCGCCAGCAGCCAAGATAATGCGGGAGGGCCGTACGAGCAGTACTTC. Its translation is CASSQDNAGGPYEQYF.

The chain is built from TRBV2 and TRBJ1-2, with D unresolved. The germline V gene encodes CDR1 SNHLY and CDR2 FYNNEI. Trimming removed 10 bases from V and 5 bases from J, with 14 bases in between. The CDR3 sequence is 12 residues long. CDR3 in DNA: TGTGCCACCGGCGGAGATACATATGGCTACACCTTC. The encoded protein is CATGGDTYGYTF.

The chain uses TRBV30 and TRBJ1-1, with TRBD1 matching over 9 bases. Losses at the gene ends were 0 bases for V and 5 bases for J; bases not matched to a gene: 7. From germline, CDR1 is GTSNPN and CDR2 SVGIG (reference sequence). The CDR3 length is 15 residues. DNA of the CDR3: TGTGCCTGGAGTGTACCTGGGACAGGGTGGACTGAAGCTTTCTTT. It is translated as CAWSVPGTGWTEAFF.

The chain links TRBV4-1 to TRBJ1-2; 8 bases fit TRBD1. CDR3 length: 15 residues. V was pared by 4 bases and J by 0 bases, with 4 bases of the junction left unmatched. CDR1 and CDR2 (germline): MGHRA, YSYEKL. CDR3 bases: TGCGCCAGCAGCCTGACGGACAGGGCTAACTATGGCTACACCTTC. This gives the protein CASSLTDRANYGYTF.

The chain carries TRBV19 and TRBJ1-5; a possible D gene is TRBD1 (6 bases). In germline, CDR1 is LNHDA, CDR2 SQIVND (reference sequence). The V gene lost 6 bases and the J gene lost 5 bases, with 17 bases spanning the gap. The CDR3 has 15 residues. The DNA of the CDR3 is TGTGCCAGTAGCCCCACAGGGAGCAAGGATCAGCCCCAGCATTTT. Amino acid sequence: CASSPTGSKDQPQHF.

V usage is TRBV5-5 and J usage is TRBJ2-6; D possibly corresponds to TRBD2 (5 bases). V lost 4 bases, J lost 0 bases, and 5 bases lay in between. This CDR3 spans 14 amino acids. Germline V CDR1 and CDR2: SGHKS, YYEKEE (reference sequence). CDR3 loop: CASSRGSGANVLTF. DNA for the CDR3: TGTGCCAGCAGCCGGGGCTCTGGGGCCAACGTCCTGACTTTC. The complete variable domain, with remaining parts taken from reference TRBV5-5 and TRBJ2-6, reads DAGVTQSPTHLIKTRGQQVTLRCSPISGHKSVSWYQQVLGQGPQFIFQYYEKEERGRGNFPDRFSARQFPNYSSELNVNALLLGDSALYLCASSRGSGANVLTFGAGSRLTVL.

The chain joins TRBV10-3 to TRBJ1-1; 7 positions match TRBD1. Germline CDR1 ENHRY, CDR2 SYGVKD. J was trimmed by 6 bases and V by 0 bases; bases with no gene match: 13. This CDR3 is 17 amino acids long. CDR3 region: CAISESDRLVARAEAFF. CDR3 in DNA: TGTGCCATCAGTGAGTCGGACAGGTTAGTTGCCCGAGCTGAAGCTTTCTTT.

This chain connects TRBV7-3 to TRBJ1-2, with 11 bases matching TRBD1. Per the germline V gene, CDR1 is SGHTA and CDR2 is FQGTGA. V lost 4 bases, J lost 6 bases, and 4 bases stayed unmatched. This CDR3 has 14 residues. The CDR3: CASSSGQGADGYTF. DNA for the CDR3: TGTGCCAGCAGCTCCGGACAGGGGGCGGATGGCTACACCTTC.

The CDR3 bases are TGTGCCAGCTCACAGAATGCCGGTTTGGACACTGAAGCTTTCTTT. Residues: CASSQNAGLDTEAFF. V usage is TRBV18 and J usage is TRBJ1-1; D is unclear. Between the trimmed V and J ends, which lost 4 bases and 3 bases, there was a span of 15 bases. Germline V gene lookup returns CDR1 KGHSH and CDR2 LQKENI. The CDR3 loop spans 15 amino acids.

About this clone itself: Germline is not matched at one junction end, which may reflect a read error. This chain links TRBV7-7 with TRBJ2-2; D is possibly TRBD1 (6 bases). CDR3 length: 14 residues. Germline V CDR1 and CDR2: SSHAT, FNYEAQ (reference sequence). Written as DNA, the CDR3 is TGTGCTAGCAGCTCAGGGGTGAGCGCCGGGGAGCTGTTTTTT. Protein product: CASSSGVSAGELFF. Full variable domain (outside the CDR3, taken from reference TRBV7-7 and TRBJ2-2): GAGVSQSPRYKVTKRGQDVTLRCDPISSHATLYWYQQALGQGPEFLTYFNYEAQPDKSGLPSDRFSAERPEGSISTLTIQRTEQRDSAMYRCASSSGVSAGELFFGEGSRLTVL.

The DNA for the CDR3 is TGTGCCAGCAGCAAAGGTAAGCGGAGCGGGTTCTGGAACACCATATATTTT. Amino acid sequence: CASSKGKRSGFWNTIYF. The chain carries TRBV21-1 and TRBJ1-3. TRBV21-1 counts as a pseudogene. The CDR3 length is 17 residues.

The V call is TRBV5-1, the J call TRBJ2-3; TRBD1 agrees at 9 bases. After removal of 7 bases from V and 6 bases from J, the junction contained 9 bases not matched to a gene. Germline CDR1 is SGHRS and CDR2 is YFSETQ. This CDR3 contains 14 residues. CDR3 residues: CASGQGLRADTQYF. For the CDR3, the DNA is TGCGCCAGCGGACAGGGGCTTAGGGCTGATACGCAGTATTTT.